This T cell receptor beta chain appears in the sequencing data of a study of cytomegalovirus exposure and HLA in healthy donors. The CDR3 runs to 15 residues. Germline-derived CDR1 and CDR2 are SGDLS and YYNGEE. With 3 bases removed from V and 3 bases from J, the gap between germline ends came to 15 bases. The PCR used 60 Vbeta and 13 Jbeta primers. Methods used by the authors: In a later analysis, of approximately 81 million unique beta chains, roughly 9.9 million appeared in at least two donors. TCRdb's table, derived via immunoSEQ multiplex PCR, lists solely in-frame clones and lacks some. That table furnishes V, J and clone size, whereas the DNA furnished D and trimming. Of fewer than 150,000 clones listed, more than 80% are singletons. Donors likely had unrecorded immune exposures despite being nominally healthy when sampled. Only a few counts were recorded for this clone.

The sequenced material came from PBMCs. The source of this sequence is a man in his forties or fifties in good health and CMV-seronegative. The rearrangement joins TRBV9 to TRBJ2-5; TRBD1 is a possible D gene (7 bases). The CDR3 loop is CASSAYRGGEETQYF. CDR3 DNA sequence: TGTGCCAGCAGCGCCTACAGGGGCGGGGAAGAGACCCAGTACTTC.